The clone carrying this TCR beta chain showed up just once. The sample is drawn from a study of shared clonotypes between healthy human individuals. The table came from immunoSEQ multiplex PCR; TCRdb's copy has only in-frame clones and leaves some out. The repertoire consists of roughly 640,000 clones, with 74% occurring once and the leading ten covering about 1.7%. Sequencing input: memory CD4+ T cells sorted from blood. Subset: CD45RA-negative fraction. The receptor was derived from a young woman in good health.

The CDR3 nucleotides are TGTGCCAGCAGTTCCCCGACTAGCGGGAGGCACAATGAGCAGTTCTTC. Protein: CASSSPTSGRHNEQFF. The rearrangement joins TRBV28 to TRBJ2-1; TRBD2 aligns across 13 bases. This CDR3 is built from 16 residues. The V gene end was trimmed by 4 bases and the J gene end by 5 bases; junction bases not matched to a gene: 5. Germline lookup yields CDR1 MDHEN and CDR2 SYDVKM.